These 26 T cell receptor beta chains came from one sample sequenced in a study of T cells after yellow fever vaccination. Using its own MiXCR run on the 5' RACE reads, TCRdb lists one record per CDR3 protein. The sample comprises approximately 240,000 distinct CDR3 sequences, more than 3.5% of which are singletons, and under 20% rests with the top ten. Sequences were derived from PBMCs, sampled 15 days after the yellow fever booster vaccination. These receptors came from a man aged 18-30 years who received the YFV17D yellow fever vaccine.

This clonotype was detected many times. The CDR3 loop reads CASSGPLTDTQYF. The CDR3 DNA reads TGTGCCAGCTCAGGGCCGCTCACAGATACGCAGTATTTT. The rearrangement uses TRBV18 and TRBJ2-3; D is unclear. Germline CDR1 and CDR2: KGHSH and LQKENI. This CDR3 has 13 amino acids. The V and J ends lost 5 bases and 2 bases respectively, with 8 bases between them.

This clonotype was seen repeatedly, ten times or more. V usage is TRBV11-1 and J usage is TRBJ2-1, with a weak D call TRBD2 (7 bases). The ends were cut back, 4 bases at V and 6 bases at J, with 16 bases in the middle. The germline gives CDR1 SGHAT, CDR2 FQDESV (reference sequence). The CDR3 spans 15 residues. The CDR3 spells CASSSPWGGGNEQFF. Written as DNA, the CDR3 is TGTGCCAGCAGCTCACCATGGGGGGGCGGCAATGAGCAGTTCTTC.

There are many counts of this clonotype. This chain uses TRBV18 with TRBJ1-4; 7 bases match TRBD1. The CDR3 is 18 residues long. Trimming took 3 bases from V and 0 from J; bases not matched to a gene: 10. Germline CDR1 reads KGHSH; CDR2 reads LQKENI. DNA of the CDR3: TGTGCCAGCTCACCGGAAAGGGGGACAGTTGCAACTAATGAAAAACTGTTTTTT. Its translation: CASSPERGTVATNEKLFF. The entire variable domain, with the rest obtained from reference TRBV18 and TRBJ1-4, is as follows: NAGVMQNPRHLVRRRGQEARLRCSPMKGHSHVYWYRQLPEEGLKFMVYLQKENIIDESGMPKERFSAEFPKEGPSILRIQQVVRGDSAAYFCASSPERGTVATNEKLFFGSGTQLSVL.

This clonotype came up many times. The CDR3 is CASSLEAGMNTEAFF. The CDR3 bases are TGCGCCAGCAGCTTGGAGGCAGGGATGAACACTGAAGCTTTCTTT. The chain couples TRBV5-1 to TRBJ1-1; D possibly corresponds to TRBD1 (5 bases). Germline V gene sequence: CDR1 SGHRS, CDR2 YFSETQ. Deletions cut 0 bases from V and 0 bases from J, with 9 bases between. The CDR3 consists of 15 residues. The variable domain in full, with the rest retrieved from reference TRBV5-1 and TRBJ1-1, is KAGVTQTPRYLIKTRGQQVTLSCSPISGHRSVSWYQQTPGQGLQFLFEYFSETQRNKGNFPGRFSGRQFSNSRSEMNVSTLELGDSALYLCASSLEAGMNTEAFFGQGTRLTVV.

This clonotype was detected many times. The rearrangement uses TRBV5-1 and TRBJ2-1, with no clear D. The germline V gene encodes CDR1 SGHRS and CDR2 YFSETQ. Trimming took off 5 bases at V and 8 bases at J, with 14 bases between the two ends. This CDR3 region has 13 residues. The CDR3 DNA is TGCGCCAGCAGAAATTTCACCTGGGATGAGCAGTTCTTC. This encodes CASRNFTWDEQFF.

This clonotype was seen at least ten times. DNA for the CDR3: TGCAGTGCTAAGACCCTAGCGCCCGGCACAGATACGCAGTATTTT. It translates to CSAKTLAPGTDTQYF. The chain combines TRBV20-1 with TRBJ2-3, with D possibly TRBD2 on 6 matching bases. CDR1 is DFQATT, CDR2 SNEGSKA, per germline (reference sequence). The CDR3 extends over 15 amino acids. Between the trimmed V and J ends, which lost 4 bases and 1 base, there was a span of 15 bases.

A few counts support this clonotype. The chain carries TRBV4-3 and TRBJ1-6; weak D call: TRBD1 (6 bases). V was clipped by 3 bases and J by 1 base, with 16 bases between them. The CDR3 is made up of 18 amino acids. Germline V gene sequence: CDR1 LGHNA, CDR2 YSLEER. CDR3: CASSQIGGGESYNSPLHF. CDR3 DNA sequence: TGCGCCAGCAGCCAGATTGGAGGGGGAGAATCCTATAATTCACCCCTCCACTTT.

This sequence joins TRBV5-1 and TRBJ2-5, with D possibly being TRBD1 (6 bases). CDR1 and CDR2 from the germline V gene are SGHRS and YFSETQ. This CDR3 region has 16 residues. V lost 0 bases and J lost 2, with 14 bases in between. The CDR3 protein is CASSLVPTRGQETQYF. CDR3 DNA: TGCGCCAGCAGCTTGGTTCCGACCAGGGGTCAAGAGACCCAGTACTTC.

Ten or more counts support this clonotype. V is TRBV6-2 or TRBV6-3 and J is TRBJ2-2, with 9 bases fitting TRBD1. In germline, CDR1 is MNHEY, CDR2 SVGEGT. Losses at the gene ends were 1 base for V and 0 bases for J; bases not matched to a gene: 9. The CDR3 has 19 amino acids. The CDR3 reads CASSYYLPRTGANTGELFF. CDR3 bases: TGTGCCAGCAGTTACTACCTCCCTCGGACAGGGGCGAACACCGGGGAGCTGTTTTTT.

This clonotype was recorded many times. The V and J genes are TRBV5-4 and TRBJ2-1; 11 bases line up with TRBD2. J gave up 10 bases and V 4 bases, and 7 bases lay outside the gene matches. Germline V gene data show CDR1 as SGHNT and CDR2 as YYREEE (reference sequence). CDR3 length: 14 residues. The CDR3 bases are TGTGCCAGCAGCCAGGGACTAGCGGAGCGCGAGCAGTTCTTC. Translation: CASSQGLAEREQFF.

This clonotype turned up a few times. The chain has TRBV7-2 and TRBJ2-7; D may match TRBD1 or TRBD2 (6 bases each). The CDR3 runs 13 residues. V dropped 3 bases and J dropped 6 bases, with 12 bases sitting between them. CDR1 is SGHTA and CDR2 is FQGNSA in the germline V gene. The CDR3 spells CASSFSGAAEQYF. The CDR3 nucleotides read TGTGCCAGCAGCTTCTCGGGGGCAGCCGAGCAGTACTTC.

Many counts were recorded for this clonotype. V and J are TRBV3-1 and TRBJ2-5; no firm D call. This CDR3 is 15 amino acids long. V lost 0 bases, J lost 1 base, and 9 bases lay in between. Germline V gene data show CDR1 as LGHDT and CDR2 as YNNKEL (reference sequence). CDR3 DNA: TGTGCCAGCAGCCAAGATCCGTCATCCCAAGAGACCCAGTACTTC. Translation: CASSQDPSSQETQYF.

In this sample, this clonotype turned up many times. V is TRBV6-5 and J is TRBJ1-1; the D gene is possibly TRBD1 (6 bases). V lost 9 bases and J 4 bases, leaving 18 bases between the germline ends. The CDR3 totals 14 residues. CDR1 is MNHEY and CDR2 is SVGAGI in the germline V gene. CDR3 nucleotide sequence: TGTGCCAGTACCTCCGGCGGGACACTCACTGAAGCTTTCTTT. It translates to CASTSGGTLTEAFF.

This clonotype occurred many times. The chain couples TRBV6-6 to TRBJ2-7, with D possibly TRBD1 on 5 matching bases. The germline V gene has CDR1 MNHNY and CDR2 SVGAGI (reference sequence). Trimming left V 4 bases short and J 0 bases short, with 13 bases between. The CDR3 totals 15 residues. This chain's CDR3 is CASSSGRGVSYEQYV. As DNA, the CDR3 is TGTGCCAGCAGTTCCGGAAGGGGTGTCTCCTACGAGCAGTACGTC.

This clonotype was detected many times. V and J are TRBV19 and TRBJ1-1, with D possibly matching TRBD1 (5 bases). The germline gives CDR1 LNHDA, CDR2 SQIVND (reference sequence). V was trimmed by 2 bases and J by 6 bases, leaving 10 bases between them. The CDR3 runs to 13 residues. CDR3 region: CASSITGGAEAFF. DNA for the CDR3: TGTGCCAGTAGTATAACAGGCGGGGCTGAAGCTTTCTTT.

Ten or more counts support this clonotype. The DNA for the CDR3 is TGTGCCAGCAGCTTAGGTCTCTATCTGGCTGAAGCTTTCTTT. This gives the protein CASSLGLYLAEAFF. V usage is TRBV7-9 and J usage is TRBJ1-1, with D uncertain. CDR1 is SEHNR, CDR2 FQNEAQ, per germline (reference sequence). The CDR3 is made up of 14 amino acids. V lost 1 base and J lost 6, with 12 bases in between.

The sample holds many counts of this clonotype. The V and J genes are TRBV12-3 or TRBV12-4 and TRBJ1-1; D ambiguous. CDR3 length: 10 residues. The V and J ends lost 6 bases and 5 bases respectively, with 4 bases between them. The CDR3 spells CASSRTEAFF. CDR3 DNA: TGTGCCAGCAGCCGTACTGAAGCTTTCTTT.

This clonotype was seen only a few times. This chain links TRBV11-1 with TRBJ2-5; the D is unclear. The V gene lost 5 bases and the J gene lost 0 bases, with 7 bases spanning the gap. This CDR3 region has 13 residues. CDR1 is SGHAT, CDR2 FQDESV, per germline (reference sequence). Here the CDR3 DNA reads TGTGCCAGCAGCATGAATTACCAAGAGACCCAGTACTTC. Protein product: CASSMNYQETQYF.

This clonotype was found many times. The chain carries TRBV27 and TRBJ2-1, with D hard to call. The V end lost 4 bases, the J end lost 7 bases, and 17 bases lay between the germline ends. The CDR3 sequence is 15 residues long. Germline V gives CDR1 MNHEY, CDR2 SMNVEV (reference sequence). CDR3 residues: CASSSFVVRINEQFF. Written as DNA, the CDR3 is TGTGCCAGCAGTTCATTCGTAGTACGCATAAATGAGCAGTTCTTC.

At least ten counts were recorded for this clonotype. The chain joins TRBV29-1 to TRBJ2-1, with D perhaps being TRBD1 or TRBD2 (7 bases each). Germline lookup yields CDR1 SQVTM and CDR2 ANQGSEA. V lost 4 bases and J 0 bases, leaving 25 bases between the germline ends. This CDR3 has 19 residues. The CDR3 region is CSVVGPGTERGNSYNEQFF. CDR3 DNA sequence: TGCAGCGTTGTAGGGCCCGGGACAGAGCGGGGTAACTCCTACAATGAGCAGTTCTTC.

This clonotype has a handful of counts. The CDR3: CASSLVWRGGSREQFF. Written as DNA, the CDR3 is TGTGCCAGCAGCTTAGTTTGGCGGGGGGGCTCTAGGGAGCAGTTCTTC. The chain links TRBV7-2 to TRBJ2-1; the match to TRBD2 covers 9 bases. There are 16 residues in the CDR3. The ends lost 1 base at V and 10 bases at J; junction bases unmatched: 11. Germline V gene lookup returns CDR1 SGHTA and CDR2 FQGNSA. Supplemented by reference TRBV7-2 and TRBJ2-1, the full variable domain reads GAGVSQSPSNKVTEKGKDVELRCDPISGHTALYWYRQSLGQGLEFLIYFQGNSAPDKSGLPSDRFSAERTGGSVSTLTIQRTQQEDSAVYLCASSLVWRGGSREQFFGPGTRLTVL.

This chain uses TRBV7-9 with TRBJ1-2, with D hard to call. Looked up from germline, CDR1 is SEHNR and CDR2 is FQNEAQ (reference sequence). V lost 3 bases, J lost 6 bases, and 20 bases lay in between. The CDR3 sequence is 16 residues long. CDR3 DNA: TGTGCCAGCAGCTTTGTCACACACGGCACCGTAGATGGCTACACCTTC. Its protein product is CASSFVTHGTVDGYTF.

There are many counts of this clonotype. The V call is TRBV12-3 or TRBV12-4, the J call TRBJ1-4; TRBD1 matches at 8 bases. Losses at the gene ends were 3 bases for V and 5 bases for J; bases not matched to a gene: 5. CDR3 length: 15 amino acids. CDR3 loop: CASSFPTGENEKLFF. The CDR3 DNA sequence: TGTGCCAGCAGTTTCCCGACAGGGGAGAATGAAAAACTGTTTTTT.

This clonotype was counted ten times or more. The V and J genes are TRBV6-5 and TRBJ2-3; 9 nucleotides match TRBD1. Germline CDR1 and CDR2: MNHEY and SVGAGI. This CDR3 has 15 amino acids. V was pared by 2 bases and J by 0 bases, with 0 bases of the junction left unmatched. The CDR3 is CASSYGTGSTDTQYF. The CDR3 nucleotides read TGTGCCAGCAGTTACGGGACAGGGAGCACAGATACGCAGTATTTT.

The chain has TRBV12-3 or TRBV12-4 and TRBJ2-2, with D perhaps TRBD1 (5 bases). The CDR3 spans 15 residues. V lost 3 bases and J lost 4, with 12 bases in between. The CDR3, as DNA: TGTGCCAGCAGTTTTTTCCAGGGAAGCACCGGGGAGCTGTTTTTT. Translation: CASSFFQGSTGELFF.

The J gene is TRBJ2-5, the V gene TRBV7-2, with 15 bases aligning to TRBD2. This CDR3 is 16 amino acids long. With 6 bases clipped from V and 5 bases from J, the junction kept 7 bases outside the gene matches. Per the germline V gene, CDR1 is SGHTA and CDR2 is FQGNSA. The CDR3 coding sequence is TGTGCCAGCAGAAGGACTAGCGGGGGGGCGGGGGAGACCCAGTACTTC. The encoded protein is CASRRTSGGAGETQYF.